The present T cell receptor beta chain was sequenced within a study of technical replicates of blood from a handful of donors. Trimming took 7 bases from V and 0 from J, leaving 10 bases between them. The CDR3 sequence is 13 residues long. CDR1 and CDR2 from the germline V gene are MDHEN and SYDVKM. Libraries were prepared by immunoSEQ multiplex PCR; TCRdb keeps only in-frame clonotypes and omits some of them. The sample lists about 83,000 clones, about 90% occurring once. Sequenced sample: T cells isolated from PBMCs. The receptor was derived from a human donor in good health. The chain couples TRBV28 to TRBJ2-7; no firm D call. CDR3 sequence reads: CASTGSLSYEQYF. DNA for the CDR3: TGTGCCAGCACGGGTAGCCTCTCCTACGAGCAGTACTTC. Based on the CDR3 plus reference TRBV28 and TRBJ2-7, the full variable domain is DVKVTQSSRYLVKRTGEKVFLECVQDMDHENMFWYRQDPGLGLRLIYFSYDVKMKEKGDIPEGYSVSREKKERFSLILESASTNQTSMYLCASTGSLSYEQYFGPGTRLTVT.